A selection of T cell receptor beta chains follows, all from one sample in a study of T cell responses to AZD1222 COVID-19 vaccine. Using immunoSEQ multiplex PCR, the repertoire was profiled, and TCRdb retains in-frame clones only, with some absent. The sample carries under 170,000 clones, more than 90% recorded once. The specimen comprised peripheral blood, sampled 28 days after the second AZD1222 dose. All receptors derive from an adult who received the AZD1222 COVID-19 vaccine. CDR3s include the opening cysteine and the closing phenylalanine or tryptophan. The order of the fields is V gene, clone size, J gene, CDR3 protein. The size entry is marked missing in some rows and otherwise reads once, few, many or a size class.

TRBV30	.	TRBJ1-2	CAWSVGPTNGYTF
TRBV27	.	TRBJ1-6	CASSPSDRGSYNSPLHF
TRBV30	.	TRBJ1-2	CAREYRESGYGYTF
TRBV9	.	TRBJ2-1	CASSGSGLSYNEQFF
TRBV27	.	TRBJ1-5	CASSLAGAMLSNQPQHF
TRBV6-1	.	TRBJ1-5	CASSDQRVQPQHF
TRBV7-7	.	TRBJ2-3	CASSLGLAGGSDTQYF
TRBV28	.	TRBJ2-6	CASSSLFSSGANVLTF
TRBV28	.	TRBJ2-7	CASSFPQQRYYEQYF
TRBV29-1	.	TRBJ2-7	CSVGWRGLAAEQYF
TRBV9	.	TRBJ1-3	CASSVDPSSGNTIYF
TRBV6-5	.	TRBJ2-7	CASSSAGTGPPYEQYF
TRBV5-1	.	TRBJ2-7	CASSLGTSGRTEQYF
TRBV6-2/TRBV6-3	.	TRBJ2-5	CASSYGRETQYF
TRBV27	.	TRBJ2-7	CASSRNGDYEQYF
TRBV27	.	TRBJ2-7	CASSLSVGSHEQYF
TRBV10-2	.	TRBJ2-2	CASRALEGPNTGELFF
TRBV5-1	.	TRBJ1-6	CASSLDGTAYNSPLHF
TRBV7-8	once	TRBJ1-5	CASSSQGYLPQHF
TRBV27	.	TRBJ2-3	CASSSQLAGGPSSTDTQYF
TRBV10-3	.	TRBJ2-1	CAISGTSESFGEQFF
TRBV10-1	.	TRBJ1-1	CASSLGGATEAFF
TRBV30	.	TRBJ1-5	CAWSVNGQGGQPQHF
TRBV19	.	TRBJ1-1	CASSLFRDRGTEAFF
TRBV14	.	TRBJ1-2	CASSRGGLGYGYTF
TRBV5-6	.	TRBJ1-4	CASSWGSRDEKLFF
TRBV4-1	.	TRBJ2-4	CASSEGPGGRGGIQYF
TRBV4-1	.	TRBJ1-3	CASSQTPGRRNTIYF